This T cell receptor beta chain was identified in a study of T-cell memory formation after mild COVID-19 (dated by TCRdb to the early 2020s). Background on the whole study: TCR sequence clusters from the two donors were largely donor specific. Two young, previously healthy adult volunteers, one female and one male, were included in the cohort. In a couple of donors, T-cell clones that expanded and contracted after mild COVID-19 were followed by sequencing TCRalpha and TCRbeta repertoires longitudinally. Summary of the overall study and its limitations: Only two mild cases were covered in the study, and larger cohorts including severe cases with pre-infection samples were considered necessary. From day 15 to 85, contracting clones showed balanced CD4/CD8 phenotypes, whereas a second wave of clones that expanded from day 15 to 37 leaned towards CD4+. Some responding clones were found in pre-infection memory, which suggests that pre-existing cross-reactive memory T cells took part in the SARS-CoV-2 response. Contracting CD4+ clones were located mainly in the CM and EM memory subsets, whereas CD8+ clones were found to be enriched in EMRA. SARS-CoV-2 specificity of the second-wave clones peaking on day 37 was not confirmed.

Ficoll-Paque density gradient centrifugation was used to isolate PBMCs. There are 15 amino acids in the CDR3, from cysteine to phenylalanine inclusive. Only the CDR3 region is kept as DNA, spanning 45 bases read in frame from base 1. Trimming removed 3 bases from V and 6 bases from J; the gene matches leave 5 bases unexplained. The germline V gene specifies KGHSH as CDR1 and LQKENI as CDR2. For sequencing, an Illumina NovaSeq 6000 was employed. TCRalpha and TCRbeta cDNA libraries were built by 5'RACE with constant-segment primers, adding sample barcodes and unique molecular identifiers. RNA was extracted from every sample with Trizol reagent. The libraries were amplified in two PCR steps, and the second step added a second sample barcode and Illumina TruSeq adapters. Sequencing of libraries was performed on an Illumina NovaSeq with 2 x 150 bp paired-end reads. From the authors' description of their analysis: Demultiplexing of reads and collapsing into UMI-guided consensus sequences were performed with migec v1.2.7. Using mixcr v2.1.11, UMI consensuses were aligned to TRA and TRB V and J templates and then assembled into clonotypes. A clonotype was counted as expanded or contracted only if both edgeR and NoisET called the change significant, with noise models trained on biological replicates. edgeR calls used a false discovery rate-adjusted p below 0.01 and a log2 fold-change threshold of 1. As an exploratory analysis of dynamics, PCA with hierarchical clustering was applied to max-normalized trajectories of the 1000 most abundant clonotypes. The CD4 or CD8 phenotype of responding clones was assigned using the separately sequenced CD4+ and CD8+ repertoires. Clones were called with MiXCR by TCRdb after fastp trimmed the public reads at Q25, and only in-frame beta chains were retained. Entries that share a CDR3 protein sequence are merged under the most common genes and DNA. The V and J calls and clone size are TCRdb's, not the authors'. The sample table records 560,000 or so distinct CDR3 sequences; 15% to 20% of these occur just once. About 7.4% of the sample rests with the top ten.

Points on this clonotype: The antigen it binds to is not known. No base-level quality is on record; no much larger clone is a single base apart.

The TCR originated in an adult woman who had mild COVID-19 (a few samples of this study predate the infection). The sample titles of this study are shuffled in the database, so cell type and time point are left out; the donor was told from shared clones. The sample was PBMCs or a T cell subset sorted from them (not recorded which). In this chain, TRBV18 is recombined with TRBJ1-5; TRBD1 agrees with 10 junctional bases. The nucleotide sequence reads TGTGCCAGCTCACCGGGACAGGGGACAGGTCAGCCCCAGCATTTT. It encodes CASSPGQGTGQPQHF. The CDR3, completed at both ends by the reference TRBV18 and TRBJ1-5 genes, gives the full variable domain NAGVMQNPRHLVRRRGQEARLRCSPMKGHSHVYWYRQLPEEGLKFMVYLQKENIIDESGMPKERFSAEFPKEGPSILRIQQVVRGDSAAYFCASSPGQGTGQPQHFGDGTRLSIL.